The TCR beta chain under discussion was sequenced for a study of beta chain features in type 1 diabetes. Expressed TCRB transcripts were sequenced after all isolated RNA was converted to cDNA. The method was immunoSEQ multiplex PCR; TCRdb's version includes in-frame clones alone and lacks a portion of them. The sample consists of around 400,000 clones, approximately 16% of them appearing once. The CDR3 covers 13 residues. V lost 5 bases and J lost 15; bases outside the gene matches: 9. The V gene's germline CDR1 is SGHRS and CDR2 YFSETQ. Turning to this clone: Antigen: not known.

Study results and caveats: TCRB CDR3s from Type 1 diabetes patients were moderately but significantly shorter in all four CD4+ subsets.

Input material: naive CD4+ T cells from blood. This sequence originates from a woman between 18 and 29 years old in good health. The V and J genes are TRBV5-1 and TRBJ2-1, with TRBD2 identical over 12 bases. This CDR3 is CASSFRTSGIPFF. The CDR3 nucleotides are TGCGCCAGCAGTTTCCGGACTAGCGGGATTCCGTTCTTC. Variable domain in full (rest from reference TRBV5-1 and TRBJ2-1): KAGVTQTPRYLIKTRGQQVTLSCSPISGHRSVSWYQQTPGQGLQFLFEYFSETQRNKGNFPGRFSGRQFSNSRSEMNVSTLELGDSALYLCASSFRTSGIPFFGPGTRLTVL.